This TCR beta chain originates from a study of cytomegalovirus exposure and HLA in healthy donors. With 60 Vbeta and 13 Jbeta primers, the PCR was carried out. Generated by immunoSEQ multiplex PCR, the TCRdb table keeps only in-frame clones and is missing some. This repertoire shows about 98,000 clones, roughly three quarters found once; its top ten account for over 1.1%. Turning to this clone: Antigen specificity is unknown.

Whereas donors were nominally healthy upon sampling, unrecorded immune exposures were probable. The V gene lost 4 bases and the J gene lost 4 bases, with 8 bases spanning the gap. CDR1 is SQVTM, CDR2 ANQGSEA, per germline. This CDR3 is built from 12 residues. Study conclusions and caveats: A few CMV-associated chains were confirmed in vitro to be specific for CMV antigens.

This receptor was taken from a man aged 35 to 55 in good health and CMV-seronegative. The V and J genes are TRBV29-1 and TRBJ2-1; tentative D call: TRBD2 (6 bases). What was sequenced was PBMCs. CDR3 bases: TGCAGCGTTGTGGAGGGATACAATGAGCAGTTCTTC. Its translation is CSVVEGYNEQFF.